The rows below give T cell receptor beta chains drawn from one sample of a study of shared clonotypes between healthy human individuals. Some clones are missing from TCRdb's copy, which holds only in-frame ones; the method was immunoSEQ multiplex PCR. Seen here are about 510,000 clones, 96% observed once, and the top ten hold roughly 0.06%. Sequencing was performed on naive CD4+ T cells sorted from blood. Receptor source: a woman in her twenties or thirties in good health. Both conserved end residues are part of each CDR3. A D gene is named only where the DNA matches it firmly. Not all rows give a size; the values are once, few, many and, for expanded clones, a class.

J gene: TRBJ2-5
D gene: -
clone size: once
V gene: TRBV28
CDR3 DNA: TGTGCCAGTCGTGCCAGGCGGGCTGGAGAGACCCAGTACTTC
CDR3 protein: CASRARRAGETQYF

J gene: TRBJ2-3
D gene: -
clone size: -
V gene: TRBV6-6
CDR3 DNA: TGTGCCAGCACCCAAGCGTCTAGCACAGATACGCAGTATTTT
CDR3 protein: CASTQASSTDTQYF

J gene: TRBJ1-2
D gene: TRBD1
clone size: -
V gene: TRBV5-4
CDR3 DNA: TGTGCCAGCAGCTGGGGGGGACAGCTCCACTATGGCTACACCTTC
CDR3 protein: CASSWGGQLHYGYTF

J gene: TRBJ2-7
D gene: -
clone size: -
V gene: TRBV2
CDR3 DNA: TGTGCCAGCAGTGACAGGGGATCCTACGAGCAGTACTTC
CDR3 protein: CASSDRGSYEQYF

J gene: TRBJ2-7
D gene: TRBD2
clone size: -
V gene: TRBV5-4
CDR3 DNA: TGTGCCAGCAGCTTGCAGCGGGAGGGCCACGAGCAGTACTTC
CDR3 protein: CASSLQREGHEQYF

J gene: TRBJ2-7
D gene: -
clone size: -
V gene: TRBV2
CDR3 DNA: TGTGCCAGCAGTCTGAGCTCCTACGAGCAGTACTTC
CDR3 protein: CASSLSSYEQYF

J gene: TRBJ2-7
D gene: TRBD2
clone size: -
V gene: TRBV10-3
CDR3 DNA: TGTGCCATCAGTGGGAGGACTAGCGGGAGCTACGAGCAGTACTTC
CDR3 protein: CAISGRTSGSYEQYF

J gene: TRBJ2-1
D gene: TRBD2
clone size: -
V gene: TRBV18
CDR3 DNA: TGTGCCAGCTCACCCGCGGGACTAGGAAGCGGGAATGAGCAGTTCTTC
CDR3 protein: CASSPAGLGSGNEQFF

J gene: TRBJ2-6
D gene: -
clone size: -
V gene: TRBV5-1
CDR3 DNA: TGCGCCAGCAGCTTTCACGGACCCTCTGGGGCCAACGTCCTGACTTTC
CDR3 protein: CASSFHGPSGANVLTF

J gene: TRBJ1-3
D gene: -
clone size: -
V gene: TRBV11-2
CDR3 DNA: TGTGCCAGCAGCCAAATCACCGGCGGATTCTCTGGAAACACCATATATTTT
CDR3 protein: CASSQITGGFSGNTIYF

J gene: TRBJ2-7
D gene: -
clone size: -
V gene: TRBV6-5
CDR3 DNA: TGTGCCAGCAGTTACTCGGGACAGACTAGTTACGAGCAGTACTTC
CDR3 protein: CASSYSGQTSYEQYF

J gene: TRBJ2-1
D gene: TRBD2
clone size: -
V gene: TRBV7-9
CDR3 DNA: TGTGCCAGCAGCTTAGAATTTCTAGCGGGAGACCTAAGGAATGAGCAGTTCTTC
CDR3 protein: CASSLEFLAGDLRNEQFF

J gene: TRBJ2-7
D gene: TRBD2
clone size: once
V gene: TRBV7-2
CDR3 DNA: TGTGCCAGCAGCTTCCCCGAGCGGGAAGGTTCCGAGCAGTACTTC
CDR3 protein: CASSFPEREGSEQYF

J gene: TRBJ1-3
D gene: -
clone size: once
V gene: TRBV7-9
CDR3 DNA: TGTGCCAGCAGCTTATATGGAAACACCATATATTTT
CDR3 protein: CASSLYGNTIYF

J gene: TRBJ2-7
D gene: -
clone size: once
V gene: TRBV7-6
CDR3 DNA: TGTGCCAGCAGCTTAGGTGGCTACTCCTACGAGCAGTACTTC
CDR3 protein: CASSLGGYSYEQYF

J gene: TRBJ2-1
D gene: TRBD1
clone size: -
V gene: TRBV5-1
CDR3 DNA: TGCGCCAGCAGTCGGACAGGGCCTTCCTACAATGAGCAGTTCTTC
CDR3 protein: CASSRTGPSYNEQFF

J gene: TRBJ1-5
D gene: TRBD1
clone size: -
V gene: TRBV5-4
CDR3 DNA: TGTGCCAGCAGCCAGGACAGGGGCAATCAGCCCCAGCATTTT
CDR3 protein: CASSQDRGNQPQHF

J gene: TRBJ1-2
D gene: -
clone size: -
V gene: TRBV20-1
CDR3 DNA: TGCAGTGCTAGCGTGATGGATGGCTACACCTTC
CDR3 protein: CSASVMDGYTF

J gene: TRBJ1-2
D gene: -
clone size: -
V gene: TRBV7-9
CDR3 DNA: TGTGCCAGCAGCTCCCTGAGGGGGGCGGATGGCTACACCTTC
CDR3 protein: CASSSLRGADGYTF

J gene: TRBJ2-2
D gene: TRBD1
clone size: -
V gene: TRBV28
CDR3 DNA: TGTGCCAGCAGTTTGTTACAGGGGGGCACCGGGGAGCTGTTTTTT
CDR3 protein: CASSLLQGGTGELFF

J gene: TRBJ2-1
D gene: TRBD2
clone size: -
V gene: TRBV19
CDR3 DNA: TGTGCCAGTAGTATCCCTAGCGGGAAATGGGGCGATGAGCAGTTCTTC
CDR3 protein: CASSIPSGKWGDEQFF

J gene: TRBJ1-4
D gene: TRBD1
clone size: -
V gene: TRBV28
CDR3 DNA: TGTGCCAGCAGTCAGCCAGGGGGAGAAAAACTGTTTTTT
CDR3 protein: CASSQPGGEKLFF

J gene: TRBJ1-1
D gene: TRBD1
clone size: -
V gene: TRBV19
CDR3 DNA: TGTGCCAGTAACGACAGGGCCCAAAACACTGAAGCTTTCTTT
CDR3 protein: CASNDRAQNTEAFF

J gene: TRBJ1-4
D gene: TRBD1
clone size: -
V gene: TRBV28
CDR3 DNA: TGTGCCAGCAGTACCGGACAGGCGGGGGAAAAACTGTTTTTT
CDR3 protein: CASSTGQAGEKLFF

J gene: TRBJ2-3
D gene: -
clone size: -
V gene: TRBV6-6
CDR3 DNA: TGTGCCAGCAGTTACGACCCTTCACTGGACGATACGCAGTATTTT
CDR3 protein: CASSYDPSLDDTQYF